The present entry profiles one T cell receptor (beta chain) with its context. This sample was included in a study of regulatory T cells in long-lasting Graves disease. As to time point: newly diagnosed GD, antithyroid drugs for less than 3 months. PBMC-derived RNA was used for the TCR library. Library construction for TCR beta used iRepertoire HTBI primers and Arm-PCR of CDR3 regions. Original analysis: Identified segments across samples numbered under 80 TRBV and roughly 15 TRBJ. Using its own MiXCR run on the multiplex PCR reads, TCRdb lists one record per CDR3 protein. TCRdb's processing, not the authors', yielded these V and J calls. Altogether roughly 430,000 distinct CDR3 sequences are present, around 17% being singletons, with the ten largest covering about 10%. This CDR3 spans 16 amino acids. The trim removed 6 bases at V and 4 bases at J, leaving 7 bases unmatched. CDR1 and CDR2 from the germline V gene are MDHEN and SYDVKM.

In addition, the sample was reused for a study of T cells in Graves' hyperthyroidism and ophthalmopathy. That source reports: It was a median about 6 months before onset that the model predicted ophthalmopathy.

The rearrangement joins TRBV28 to TRBJ2-5, with 14 bases aligning to TRBD2. The specimen comprised peripheral blood mononuclear cells (PBMCs), sampled at new diagnosis, from a patient treated with antithyroid drugs. The TCR originated in a woman aged 25 to 39 with Graves disease. The DNA of the CDR3 is TGTGCCAGCAGCTCCGGGACTAGCGGGAGTGTAGAGACCCAGTACTTC. Protein: CASSSGTSGSVETQYF.